Listed below are T cell receptor beta chains from one sample, sequenced in a study of T cell repertoires in cytomegalovirus infection. TCRdb analysed the reads with MiXCR anew, one entry per CDR3 protein. The data contain roughly 500,000 distinct CDR3 sequences, about 10% of them singletons. The sample consisted of PBMCs. The origin of the receptors is a human donor in good health (CMV status not recorded). Some clones in this sample may be carry-over from other donors' samples. Each CDR3 is given with its conserved first and last residue. D genes are given only for firm matches. Expanded clones get a size class; other rows say once, few or many, or leave the size out.

TRBJ1-4 | . | TRBV6-1 | many | TGTGCCAGCCGGGCCGTATTTGGGGATACTAATGAAAAACTGTTTTTT | CASRAVFGDTNEKLFF
TRBJ2-7 | . | TRBV12-3/TRBV12-4 | many | TGTGCCAGCAGTTCCGGGACTCGGAGCTCCTACGAGCAGTACTTC | CASSSGTRSSYEQYF
TRBJ2-1 | TRBD2 | TRBV12-3/TRBV12-4 | many | TGTGCCGCGTCGAACGACCTAGCGGGAGGGCGAAATGAGCAGTTCTTC | CAASNDLAGGRNEQFF
TRBJ1-1 | . | TRBV7-8 | . | TGTGCCAGCAGCTTAGTTTACTGGGACACTGAAGCTTTCTTT | CASSLVYWDTEAFF
TRBJ2-1 | . | TRBV29-1 | few | TGCAGCATAGGAGGGCCTAGCTCCTACAATGAGCAGTTCTTC | CSIGGPSSYNEQFF
TRBJ2-1 | . | TRBV7-9 | many | TGTGCCAGCAGCTCCCCTTATGGGGAGCAGTTCTTC | CASSSPYGEQFF
TRBJ1-6 | . | TRBV28 | few | TGTGCCAGCAGTGCTGAATCTCCCCTCCACTTT | CASSAESPLHF
TRBJ1-5 | . | TRBV28 | . | TGTGCCAGCACCCCGGCCACGATCAATCAGCCCCAGCATTTT | CASTPATINQPQHF
TRBJ2-1 | . | TRBV30 | many | TGTGCCTGGAGTGTATCGCTGGGAGACGGGTTCTTC | CAWSVSLGDGFF
TRBJ1-2 | TRBD1 | TRBV14 | . | TGTGCCAGCAGCCAAGGACAGGGTGTGTGGGGCTACACCTTC | CASSQGQGVWGYTF
TRBJ2-3 | . | TRBV7-3 | many | TGTGCCAGCAGCTTCCAGGGAATCACAGATACGCAGTATTTT | CASSFQGITDTQYF